A selection of T cell receptor beta chains follows, all from one sample in a study of T-cell reconstitution after alpha-beta-depleted transplantation in children. TCRdb processed the PCR reads anew with MiXCR; each CDR3 protein has one entry. The sample yields some 590,000 distinct CDR3 sequences, more than 9% seen once. The sample was PBMCs from the stem cell graft donor, taken from the stem cell graft. These receptors all come from a human donor who donated a stem cell graft to a child with acute myeloid leukemia. CDR3s include the opening cysteine and the closing phenylalanine or tryptophan. A D gene is named only where the DNA matches it firmly. Size values are once, few and many counts, or a class for expanded clones, and some rows have none.

cdr3_nt,cdr3_aa,v_call,j_call,d_call,cdr3_length,clone_size
TGTGCCAGCAGCTTAGCTAGCGGATACACCGGGGAGCTGTTTTTT,CASSLASGYTGELFF,TRBV7-9,TRBJ2-2,.,15,.
TGTGCCAGCACCCTGACTAGCGGGGCCTACAATGAGCAGTTCTTC,CASTLTSGAYNEQFF,TRBV6-5,TRBJ2-1,TRBD2,15,.
TGTGCCAGCAGGCTGGACCGGGCCAGATGGGAGTACGAGCAGTACTTC,CASRLDRARWEYEQYF,TRBV21-1,TRBJ2-7,.,16,.
TGCAGCGCTGTACAGGGAGCCAAAAACATTCAGTACTTC,CSAVQGAKNIQYF,TRBV29-1,TRBJ2-4,.,13,few
TGCAGCGCGGTAGCGGTCCCTTTTAGGGAGCAGTACTTC,CSAVAVPFREQYF,TRBV29-1,TRBJ2-7,.,13,many
TGTGCCAGCAGCCAAGACAGGGACGGGGCCCTCCACTTT,CASSQDRDGALHF,TRBV4-2,TRBJ1-6,.,13,once
TGTGCCAGTAGTACCCCTGGGCGGGGTAGCACAGATACGCAGTATTTT,CASSTPGRGSTDTQYF,TRBV19,TRBJ2-3,.,16,many
TGTGCCAGCAGCCAAGGGGCTAGCGGGAGATTGAGTACCGAGACCCAGTACTTC,CASSQGASGRLSTETQYF,TRBV4-2,TRBJ2-5,TRBD2,18,many
TGTGCCACCAGCGGATCCAAAGGAGGAAATGAGCAGTTCTTC,CATSGSKGGNEQFF,TRBV15,TRBJ2-1,.,14,many
TGTGCCATCAGCGCGGAGGGACAGTCCTATGGCTACACCTTC,CAISAEGQSYGYTF,TRBV10-3,TRBJ1-2,TRBD1,14,many
TGTGCCAGCAGCCCTCGGCGCTCTGGGGCCAACGTCCTGACTTTC,CASSPRRSGANVLTF,TRBV7-9,TRBJ2-6,.,15,.
TGTGCCAGCAGCTTAGGGGACAGGGCCTTTAACACCGGGGAGCTGTTTTTT,CASSLGDRAFNTGELFF,TRBV7-9,TRBJ2-2,TRBD1,17,few
TGTGCCAGCAGCGTCGACAGGGTGGACAATCAGCCCCAGCATTTT,CASSVDRVDNQPQHF,TRBV27,TRBJ1-5,TRBD1,15,many
TGTGCCAGCAGCCCCGGGACAGGGGTCATCAATCAGCCCCAGCATTTT,CASSPGTGVINQPQHF,TRBV6-5,TRBJ1-5,TRBD1,16,.